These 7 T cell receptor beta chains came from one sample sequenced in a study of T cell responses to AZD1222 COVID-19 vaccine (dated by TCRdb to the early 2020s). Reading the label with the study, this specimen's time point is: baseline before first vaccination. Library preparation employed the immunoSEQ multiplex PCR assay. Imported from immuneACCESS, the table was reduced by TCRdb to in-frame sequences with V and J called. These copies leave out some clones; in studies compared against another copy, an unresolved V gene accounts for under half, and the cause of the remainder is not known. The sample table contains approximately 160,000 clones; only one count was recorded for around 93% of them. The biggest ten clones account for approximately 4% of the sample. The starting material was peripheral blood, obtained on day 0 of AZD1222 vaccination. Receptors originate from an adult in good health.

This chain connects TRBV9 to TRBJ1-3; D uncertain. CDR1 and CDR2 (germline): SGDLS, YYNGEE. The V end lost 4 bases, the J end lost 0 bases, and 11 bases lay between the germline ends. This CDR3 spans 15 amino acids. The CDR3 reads CASSSDTFSGNTIYF. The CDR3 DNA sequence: TGTGCCAGCAGCTCCGACACATTCTCTGGAAACACCATATATTTT.

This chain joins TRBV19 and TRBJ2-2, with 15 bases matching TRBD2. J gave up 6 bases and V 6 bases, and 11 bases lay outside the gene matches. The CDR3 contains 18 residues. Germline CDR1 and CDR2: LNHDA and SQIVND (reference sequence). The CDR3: CASRNGTSGRLRAGELFF. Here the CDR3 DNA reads TGTGCCAGTAGGAACGGGACTAGCGGGAGGTTGAGGGCCGGGGAGCTGTTTTTT.

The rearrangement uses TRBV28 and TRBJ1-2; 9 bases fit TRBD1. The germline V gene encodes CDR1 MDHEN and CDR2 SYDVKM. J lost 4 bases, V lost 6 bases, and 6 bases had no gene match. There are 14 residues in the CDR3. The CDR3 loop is CASSPGTGSYGYTF. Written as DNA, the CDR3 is TGTGCCAGCAGCCCCGGGACAGGGAGCTATGGCTACACCTTC.

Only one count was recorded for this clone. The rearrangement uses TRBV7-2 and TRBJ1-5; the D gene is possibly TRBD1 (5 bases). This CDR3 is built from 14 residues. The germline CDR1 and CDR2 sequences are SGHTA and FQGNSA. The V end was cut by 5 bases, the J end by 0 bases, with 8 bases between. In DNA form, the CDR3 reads TGTGCCAGCAGCACGCAGGGTAGCAATCAGCCCCAGCATTTT. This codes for CASSTQGSNQPQHF.

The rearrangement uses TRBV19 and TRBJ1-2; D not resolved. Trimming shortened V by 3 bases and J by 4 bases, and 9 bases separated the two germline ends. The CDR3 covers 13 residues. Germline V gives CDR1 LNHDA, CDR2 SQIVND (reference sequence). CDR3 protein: CASSMEAVYGYTF. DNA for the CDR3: TGTGCCAGTAGTATGGAGGCGGTCTATGGCTACACCTTC.

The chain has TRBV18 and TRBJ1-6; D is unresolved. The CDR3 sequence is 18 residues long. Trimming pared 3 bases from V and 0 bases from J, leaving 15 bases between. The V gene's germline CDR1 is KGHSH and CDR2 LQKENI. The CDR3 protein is CASSPVARSRSYNSPLHF. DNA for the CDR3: TGTGCCAGCTCACCTGTTGCTAGGAGTCGCTCCTATAATTCACCCCTCCACTTT.

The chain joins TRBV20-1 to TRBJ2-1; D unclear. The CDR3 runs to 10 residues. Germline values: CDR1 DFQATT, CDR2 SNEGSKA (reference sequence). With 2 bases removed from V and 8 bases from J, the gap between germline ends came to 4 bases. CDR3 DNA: TGCAGTGCTAGAAGGTATGAGCAGTTCTTC. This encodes CSARRYEQFF.